The entry that follows covers one T cell receptor beta chain sequence. These data originate in a study of blood T cell repertoires in COVID-19. Germline loops: CDR1 SNHLY, CDR2 FYNNEI. CDR3 length: 14 amino acids. V lost 7 bases, J lost 7 bases, and 19 bases lay in between. Some clones are missing from TCRdb's copy, which holds only in-frame ones; the method was immunoSEQ multiplex PCR. In the table there are under 450,000 clones, roughly 80% of which are singletons. The TCR was taken from a woman between 45 and 65 years old who had recovered from COVID-19. The chain recombines TRBV2 with TRBJ2-5, with TRBD1 as a possible D gene (6 bases). Sequencing was done on a sample of PBMCs or T cells enriched from blood (not recorded which). CDR3 region: CASNNRVGLGTQYF. The CDR3 DNA sequence: TGTGCCAGCAATAACAGGGTGGGTTTAGGGACCCAGTACTTC.